This T cell receptor (beta chain) was captured by sequencing in a study of CD8 T cells in ankylosing spondylitis. A single record per CDR3 protein comes from TCRdb applying MiXCR to the 5' RACE reads. The repertoire holds 200,000 to 250,000 distinct CDR3 sequences, with around 32% as singletons. The CDR3 is made up of 15 amino acids. J gave up 2 bases and V 5 bases, and 8 bases lay outside the gene matches. The germline CDR1 and CDR2 sequences are SGHKS and YYEKEE (reference sequence). The gene calls are TRBV5-5 and TRBJ2-3, with 7 nucleotides matching TRBD2. This clonotype was obtained from a male donor with ankylosing spondylitis or in good health (not recorded which). Sequencing input: blood, either unsorted or a sorted T cell fraction (not recorded which). Written as DNA, the CDR3 is TGTGCCAGCAGTCCACGGACTAGACCCACAGATACGCAGTATTTT. Translating it yields CASSPRTRPTDTQYF.